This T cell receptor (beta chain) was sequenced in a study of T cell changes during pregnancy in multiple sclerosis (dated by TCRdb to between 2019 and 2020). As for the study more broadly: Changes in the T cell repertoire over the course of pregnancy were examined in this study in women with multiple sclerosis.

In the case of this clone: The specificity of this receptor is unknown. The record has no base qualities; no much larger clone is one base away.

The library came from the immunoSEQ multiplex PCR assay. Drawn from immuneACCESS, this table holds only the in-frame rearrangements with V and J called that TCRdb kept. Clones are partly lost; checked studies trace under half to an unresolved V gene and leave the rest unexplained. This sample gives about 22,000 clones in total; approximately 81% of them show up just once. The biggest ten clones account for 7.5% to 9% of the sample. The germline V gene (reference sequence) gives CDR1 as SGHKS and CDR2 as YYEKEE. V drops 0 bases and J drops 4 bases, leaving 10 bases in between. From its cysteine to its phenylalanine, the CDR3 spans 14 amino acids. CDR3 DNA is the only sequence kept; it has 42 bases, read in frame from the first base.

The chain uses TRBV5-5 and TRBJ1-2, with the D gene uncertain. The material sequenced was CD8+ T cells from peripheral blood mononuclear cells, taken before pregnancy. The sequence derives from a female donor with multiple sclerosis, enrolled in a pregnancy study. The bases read TGTGCCAGCAGCTTGGGCGGGTTCGTCTATGGCTACACCTTC. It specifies CASSLGGFVYGYTF. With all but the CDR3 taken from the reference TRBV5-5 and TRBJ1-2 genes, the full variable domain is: DAGVTQSPTHLIKTRGQQVTLRCSPISGHKSVSWYQQVLGQGPQFIFQYYEKEERGRGNFPDRFSARQFPNYSSELNVNALLLGDSALYLCASSLGGFVYGYTFGSGTRLTVV.